This T cell receptor (beta chain) was identified during a study of blood T cell repertoires in COVID-19. Study-wide background: The study drew acute and convalescent COVID-19 samples from the United States, Italy and Spain.

V lost 9 bases, J lost 7 bases, and 2 bases stayed unmatched. Germline V gene lookup returns CDR1 LNHDA and CDR2 SQIVND (reference sequence). The CDR3 runs to 11 residues. TCRdb's copy holds only in-frame clones and misses some; the assay was immunoSEQ multiplex PCR. The sample has around 75,000 clones; about 89% are singletons. The TCR was taken from a man between 60 and 75 years old with acute or convalescent COVID-19. Sequenced sample: peripheral blood. The V call is TRBV19, the J call TRBJ2-1, with 8 bases that match TRBD1. The CDR3 is CARYRGNEQFF. Written as DNA, the CDR3 is TGTGCCAGATACAGGGGGAATGAGCAGTTCTTC.